Below, 10 T cell receptor beta chains from the same sample are listed, as sequenced in a study of cytomegalovirus exposure and HLA in healthy donors. Clones were sequenced by immunoSEQ multiplex PCR, and TCRdb holds only the in-frame ones, with some missing. The sample lists about 130,000 clones, over 80% occurring once. Sequences were obtained from PBMCs. These receptors came from a woman younger than 45 in good health and CMV-seropositive.

V and J are TRBV6-6 and TRBJ2-7, with 7 bases that match TRBD2. With V trimmed by 6 bases and J by 4 bases, 12 bases remained unmatched. There are 15 residues in the CDR3. Germline V CDR1 and CDR2: MNHNY, SVGAGI (reference sequence). The CDR3 protein is CASRRGGTGDYEQYF. The CDR3 bases are TGTGCCAGCAGGAGGGGAGGGACGGGAGATTACGAGCAGTACTTC.

CDR3 sequence: CASSLPGQGNYGYTF. The CDR3 bases are TGTGCCAGCAGCCTACCCGGACAGGGGAATTATGGCTACACCTTC. The V gene is TRBV4-2, the J gene TRBJ1-2; 9 bases are a match to TRBD1. V was pared by 4 bases and J by 5 bases, with 8 bases of the junction left unmatched. This CDR3 has 15 amino acids. Germline CDR1 and CDR2: LGHNA and YNFKEQ.

CDR3 region: CATSRERQLAGGSDTQYF. As DNA, the CDR3 is TGTGCCACCAGCAGAGAGAGGCAACTAGCGGGAGGGTCAGATACGCAGTATTTT. The rearrangement joins TRBV15 to TRBJ2-3; TRBD2 aligns across 13 bases. The CDR3 extends over 18 amino acids. V was pared by 0 bases and J by 4 bases, with 7 bases of the junction left unmatched. Germline CDR1 and CDR2: LNHNV and YYDKDF (reference sequence).

The chain carries TRBV19 and TRBJ2-2; TRBD2 aligns across 14 bases. This CDR3 region has 17 residues. Germline V lookup: CDR1 LNHDA, CDR2 SQIVND (reference sequence). V dropped 3 bases and J dropped 2; count of bases not matched to a gene: 2. CDR3 coding DNA: TGTGCCAGTAGTATTGGACTAGCGGGGGGAAACACCGGGGAGCTGTTTTTT. The encoded protein is CASSIGLAGGNTGELFF.

CDR3: CASSLGTSGRAGDEQYF. In DNA, the CDR3 is TGTGCCAGCAGTCTCGGGACTAGCGGGAGGGCCGGGGACGAGCAGTACTTC. This chain links TRBV27 with TRBJ2-7; TRBD2 matches 16 bases. J lost 5 bases, V lost 5 bases, and 9 bases had no gene match. CDR1 and CDR2 (germline): MNHEY, SMNVEV (reference sequence). The CDR3 has 17 residues.

The V gene is TRBV6-5, the J gene TRBJ1-2; 8 bases map to TRBD1. Germline CDR1 and CDR2: MNHEY and SVGAGI. This CDR3 has 12 amino acids. The V gene end was trimmed by 4 bases and the J gene end by 5 bases; junction bases not matched to a gene: 0. The CDR3 here is CASSWDRYGYTF. The CDR3 coding sequence is TGTGCCAGCAGTTGGGACAGGTATGGCTACACCTTC.

The chain's CDR3 is CASSFGQYYEQYF. CDR3 in DNA: TGTGCCAGCAGTTTTGGACAATACTACGAGCAGTACTTC. The chain combines TRBV27 with TRBJ2-7, with a tentative D call TRBD1 (5 bases). Germline CDR1 reads MNHEY; CDR2 reads SMNVEV (reference sequence). The CDR3 is 13 residues long. V was cut by 3 bases and J by 3 bases, with 9 bases left in between.

This sequence joins TRBV4-1 and TRBJ2-1, with no clear D. Germline V lookup: CDR1 MGHRA, CDR2 YSYEKL. The CDR3 has 13 residues. Trimming pared 1 base from V and 6 bases from J, leaving 7 bases between. The CDR3 loop is CASSQGHVNEQFF. CDR3 DNA: TGCGCCAGCAGCCAAGGACACGTCAATGAGCAGTTCTTC.

V is TRBV14 and J is TRBJ1-2; D gene unclear. V was shortened by 2 bases and J by 0 bases, with 7 bases between the two germline ends. CDR3 length: 14 amino acids. Germline V lookup: CDR1 SGHDN, CDR2 FVKESK. This CDR3 is CASSQQLSNYGYTF. For the CDR3, the DNA is TGTGCCAGCAGCCAACAACTTTCTAACTATGGCTACACCTTC.

The sample holds one count of this clone. This chain links TRBV5-1 with TRBJ2-5; 11 bases map to TRBD1. This CDR3 contains 16 residues. V lost 4 bases to trimming and J lost 3 bases; unmatched junction nucleotides: 8. CDR1 and CDR2 (germline): SGHRS, YFSETQ. The CDR3 spells CASSMGGTGGEETQYF. In DNA, the CDR3 is TGCGCCAGCAGCATGGGCGGGACAGGGGGAGAAGAGACCCAGTACTTC. Full variable domain (missing parts from reference TRBV5-1 and TRBJ2-5): KAGVTQTPRYLIKTRGQQVTLSCSPISGHRSVSWYQQTPGQGLQFLFEYFSETQRNKGNFPGRFSGRQFSNSRSEMNVSTLELGDSALYLCASSMGGTGGEETQYFGPGTRLLVL.